This is a list of T cell receptor beta chains from one sample in a study of blood T cell repertoires in COVID-19. The data were produced by immunoSEQ multiplex PCR, yet TCRdb's version contains in-frame clones alone and is incomplete. Among about 430,000 clones listed, 70% to 90% were seen once. The specimen sequenced was PBMCs or T cells enriched from blood (not recorded which). All receptors come from a young woman who had been exposed to COVID-19. CDR3s include the opening cysteine and the closing phenylalanine or tryptophan. Fields, in order: V gene, D gene, clone size, J gene, CDR3 protein, CDR3 DNA. The D gene is left open where the match is weak. Size tells how often a clone was seen (once, few, many) or the class of an expanded clone, and some rows leave it out.

V gene: TRBV5-1; D gene: NA; clone size: NA; J gene: TRBJ2-7; CDR3 protein: CASSLGGPSSEQYF; CDR3 DNA: TGCGCCAGCAGCTTGGGGGGGCCTTCGTCCGAGCAGTACTTC
V gene: TRBV27; D gene: TRBD1; clone size: once; J gene: TRBJ1-1; CDR3 protein: CASRQGVDTEAFF; CDR3 DNA: TGTGCCAGCAGGCAGGGGGTGGACACTGAAGCTTTCTTT
V gene: TRBV5-4; D gene: NA; clone size: NA; J gene: TRBJ2-2; CDR3 protein: CASSPDGGKVAGELFF; CDR3 DNA: TGTGCCAGCAGCCCTGATGGGGGGAAGGTTGCCGGGGAGCTGTTTTTT
V gene: TRBV6-4; D gene: NA; clone size: NA; J gene: TRBJ2-2; CDR3 protein: CASSPTGGTGELFF; CDR3 DNA: TGTGCCAGCAGCCCGACAGGTGGCACCGGGGAGCTGTTTTTT
V gene: TRBV14; D gene: TRBD1; clone size: NA; J gene: TRBJ1-6; CDR3 protein: CASSQVAGGAGSPLHF; CDR3 DNA: TGTGCCAGCAGCCAAGTGGCAGGGGGCGCGGGTTCACCCCTCCACTTT
V gene: TRBV27; D gene: NA; clone size: NA; J gene: TRBJ2-7; CDR3 protein: CASSFGRPPYEQYF; CDR3 DNA: TGTGCCAGCAGTTTCGGCAGGCCCCCCTACGAGCAGTACTTC
V gene: TRBV9; D gene: NA; clone size: NA; J gene: TRBJ2-2; CDR3 protein: CASSQQGSTGELFF; CDR3 DNA: TGTGCCAGCAGCCAACAGGGATCCACCGGGGAGCTGTTTTTT
V gene: TRBV7-9; D gene: TRBD2; clone size: NA; J gene: TRBJ2-2; CDR3 protein: CASSLPRTSGRDTGELFF; CDR3 DNA: TGTGCCAGCAGCTTACCTCGGACTAGCGGGAGGGACACCGGGGAGCTGTTTTTT
V gene: TRBV27; D gene: TRBD1; clone size: NA; J gene: TRBJ1-2; CDR3 protein: CASSLGTGYGYTF; CDR3 DNA: TGTGCCAGCAGTTTAGGGACAGGCTATGGCTACACCTTC
V gene: TRBV27; D gene: TRBD2; clone size: NA; J gene: TRBJ2-3; CDR3 protein: CASSLPSPSGSTDTQYF; CDR3 DNA: TGTGCCAGCAGTTTACCTTCTCCTAGCGGGAGCACAGATACGCAGTATTTT
V gene: TRBV30; D gene: NA; clone size: NA; J gene: TRBJ1-2; CDR3 protein: CAWRAGGDGYTF; CDR3 DNA: TGTGCCTGGAGGGCGGGAGGGGATGGCTACACCTTC
V gene: TRBV2; D gene: TRBD1; clone size: NA; J gene: TRBJ1-5; CDR3 protein: CASNWGGTGDQPQHF; CDR3 DNA: TGTGCCAGCAATTGGGGGGGGACAGGGGATCAGCCCCAGCATTTT
V gene: TRBV3-1/TRBV3-2; D gene: TRBD1; clone size: NA; J gene: TRBJ1-1; CDR3 protein: CASSLGQGAREDTEAFF; CDR3 DNA: TGTGCCAGCAGCCTGGGACAGGGGGCGCGGGAGGACACTGAAGCTTTCTTT
V gene: TRBV29-1; D gene: TRBD1; clone size: few; J gene: TRBJ1-2; CDR3 protein: CSPDTPTGGAKVYGYTF; CDR3 DNA: TGCAGCCCAGACACCCCGACAGGGGGCGCGAAGGTCTATGGCTACACCTTC
V gene: TRBV6-5; D gene: NA; clone size: NA; J gene: TRBJ2-2; CDR3 protein: CASRGVELFF; CDR3 DNA: TGTGCCAGCAGAGGGGTGGAGCTGTTTTTT
V gene: TRBV11-1; D gene: TRBD1; clone size: once; J gene: TRBJ2-3; CDR3 protein: CASSFRQGASTDTQYF; CDR3 DNA: TGTGCCAGCAGCTTTCGACAGGGGGCTAGCACAGATACGCAGTATTTT
V gene: TRBV2; D gene: NA; clone size: many; J gene: TRBJ1-5; CDR3 protein: CASSDTKINQPQHF; CDR3 DNA: TGTGCCAGCAGTGACACAAAGATTAATCAGCCCCAGCATTTT
V gene: TRBV19; D gene: NA; clone size: NA; J gene: TRBJ1-1; CDR3 protein: CASVRWGDTEAFF; CDR3 DNA: TGTGCCAGTGTCCGATGGGGGGACACTGAAGCTTTCTTT
V gene: TRBV28; D gene: NA; clone size: NA; J gene: TRBJ1-4; CDR3 protein: CASSFTGQRNEKLFF; CDR3 DNA: TGTGCCAGCAGTTTCACGGGACAACGTAATGAAAAACTGTTTTTT
V gene: TRBV2; D gene: TRBD2; clone size: NA; J gene: TRBJ2-3; CDR3 protein: CASSAGGPDTQYF; CDR3 DNA: TGTGCCAGCAGTGCGGGGGGTCCGGATACGCAGTATTTT
V gene: TRBV28; D gene: TRBD1; clone size: NA; J gene: TRBJ1-5; CDR3 protein: CASSRTGTYNQPQHF; CDR3 DNA: TGTGCCAGCAGTCGGACAGGGACCTACAATCAGCCCCAGCATTTT
V gene: TRBV28; D gene: NA; clone size: NA; J gene: TRBJ1-4; CDR3 protein: CASGSRGRLFF; CDR3 DNA: TGTGCCAGCGGAAGCAGGGGTAGACTGTTTTTT
V gene: TRBV18; D gene: TRBD2; clone size: NA; J gene: TRBJ2-7; CDR3 protein: CASSPASGLPYEQYF; CDR3 DNA: TGTGCCAGCTCACCGGCTAGCGGACTGCCTTACGAGCAGTACTTC
V gene: TRBV4-3; D gene: NA; clone size: NA; J gene: TRBJ2-2; CDR3 protein: CASSAASGSTGELFF; CDR3 DNA: TGCGCCAGCAGCGCGGCCTCAGGGTCCACCGGGGAGCTGTTTTTT
V gene: TRBV5-1; D gene: TRBD1; clone size: NA; J gene: TRBJ1-1; CDR3 protein: CASSSRGPTEAFF; CDR3 DNA: TGCGCCAGCAGCTCCAGGGGGCCCACTGAAGCTTTCTTT
V gene: TRBV5-1; D gene: NA; clone size: NA; J gene: TRBJ1-5; CDR3 protein: CASSLEAGDQPQHF; CDR3 DNA: TGCGCCAGCAGCTTGGAGGCGGGGGATCAGCCCCAGCATTTT
V gene: TRBV6-5; D gene: NA; clone size: NA; J gene: TRBJ1-3; CDR3 protein: CASSYFSTGGNTIYF; CDR3 DNA: TGTGCCAGCAGTTACTTTAGCACAGGTGGAAACACCATATATTTT